This TCR beta chain was captured by sequencing in a study of T cell responses to AZD1222 COVID-19 vaccine (TCRdb year 2021). Broadly, across the study: AZD1222 recipients whose second dose came at about 4 weeks and those whose second dose came at about 12 weeks were combined into one group, since spike-specific TCR depth and breadth did not differ between the two schedules. TCR sequencing was performed for more than 230 trial participants, of whom about 200 were given two doses of AZD1222 and roughly 25 were given two doses of MenACWY control vaccine. Enrollment into the trials was organized by age into subgroups of 18-55, 56-69 and 70-plus years, and those subgroups contained roughly 140, 27 and 60 TCR-sequenced participants, respectively.

Points on this clone: Its antigen remains unidentified. Qualities for individual bases were not recorded, and no much larger clone is one base off.

The sample's time point label, decoded: baseline before first vaccination. Samples from vaccinated people were obtained from the UK trials COV001 and COV002, which included a single-blind randomized controlled phase 2/3 trial of AZD1222 (ChAdOx1 nCoV-19) in healthy adults. For TCRbeta chain sequencing, PBMC samples from trial participants were taken at day 0 and at day 28 after the second dose. The CDR3 regions of human TCRbeta chains were analyzed by immunosequencing. In the paper's pipeline: TCRs in the repertoires were compared against a reference library of SARS-CoV-2-specific TCRs that had been generated with the MIRA antigen-specificity platform. Breadth was defined as the fraction of unique TCRs that were SARS-CoV-2-associated, and depth was defined as the fraction of total T cells that were SARS-CoV-2-associated. Using the MIRA data, each spike-specific TCR was mapped to the spike region that the TCR reacts to and placed in a CD4 or CD8 class. Log10-transformed breadth and depth values were compared by one-way ANOVA with Sidak's multiple comparisons tests. TCRdb obtained this table from immuneACCESS and retained in-frame rearrangements with V and J assigned. These tables miss some clones; where compared with another copy, unresolved V genes account for less than half of the shortfall, and the remainder is unexplained. From that table come the V and J calls and clone size; the DNA was used to work out D and trimming. The sample table records approximately 150,000 clones; 85% to 95% of these occur just once. Of the sample, about 1.5% falls within the top ten clones.

The CDR3 goes from the cysteine to the phenylalanine over 14 residues. Only CDR3 DNA remains: 42 bases, in frame from the first base. V was cut back by 4 bases and J by 8 bases, leaving a gap of 15 bases between them. Taken from the germline V gene, the CDR1 and CDR2 loops are SNHLY and FYNNEI. The full study reports these points: The whole spike protein was spanned by vaccine-associated CD4 TCRs, and dominant responses were seen in regions 160-218 and 743-854. Conclusions about previously exposed vaccinees are limited because only five to seven AZD1222 recipients were SARS-CoV-2 seropositive at baseline. Participants were mostly white British and included more females than males, and it was suggested by the authors that clonal diversity may have been underestimated. Reportedly, almost half of the unique spike-specific TCRs recognized epitopes lying outside the regions that are mutated in the B.1.351 and B.1.1.7 variants. The 56-69-year group was small, and its depth increase did not reach significance, likely because of low power. No day 14 peak-response samples were available, so repertoires were characterized only after the peak T cell response. Spike-specific TCR breadth and depth rose significantly after two AZD1222 doses compared with day 0 and with MenACWY recipients.

The clonotype originates from an adult in good health. Source: peripheral blood, taken on day 0 of AZD1222 vaccination. This sequence uses TRBV2 and TRBJ2-1; the D gene is possibly TRBD1, with 5 bases matching. The nucleotides read TGTGCCAGCAGTGCTATGAAGGGGTACCATGAGCAGTTCTTC. This codes for CASSAMKGYHEQFF.